This T cell receptor beta chain was recorded in a study of T cells in Graves' hyperthyroidism and ophthalmopathy. Looking at the study overall: Before treatment of any kind, peripheral blood was taken at initial diagnosis.

The investigators amplified TCR beta CDR3 regions from RNA transcripts. An initial round of RT-PCR targeting the TCR CDR3 relied on the HTBI primer set. TCRdb ran MiXCR on the multiplex PCR reads and lists one entry per CDR3 protein. The profile shows 550,000 to 600,000 distinct CDR3 sequences, approximately 15% of them singletons. Germline CDR1 DFQATT, CDR2 SNEGSKA (reference sequence). The CDR3 spans 16 residues. V was trimmed by 4 bases and J by 1 base, leaving 14 bases between them. The chain couples TRBV20-1 to TRBJ1-6; a weak D match, TRBD1 (5 bases). The source material was blood. This TCR was sampled from a woman aged 18-35 years with Graves' hyperthyroidism. This chain's CDR3 is CSAIAWGASYNSPLHF. The CDR3 bases are TGCAGTGCTATCGCCTGGGGCGCTTCCTATAATTCACCCCTCCACTTT.